The 27 T cell receptor beta chains below all came from one sample that was sequenced in a study of T cells in localized non-small cell lung cancer. Profiled with immunoSEQ multiplex PCR; TCRdb holds only in-frame clones, not every one. The data contain about 8,000 clones, approximately 87% of them singletons. This material consisted of peripheral blood, taken before any cancer treatment. The receptor set was obtained from an older male donor with stage III lung adenocarcinoma.

This clone was found a few times. The chain links TRBV4-2 to TRBJ1-1, with D unclear. Trimming left V 0 bases short and J 2 bases short, with 10 bases between. This CDR3 is 15 amino acids long. Germline loops: CDR1 LGHNA, CDR2 YNFKEQ. The chain's CDR3 is CASSQDWFINTEAFF. The CDR3 nucleotides read TGTGCCAGCAGCCAAGATTGGTTTATTAACACTGAAGCTTTCTTT.

The DNA for the CDR3 is TGTGCCAGCAGCTTTGGCCCTCTGACATATGGCTACACCTTC. Its protein is CASSFGPLTYGYTF. The gene calls are TRBV13 and TRBJ1-2; no clear D gene. This CDR3 comprises 14 residues. Germline V gene lookup returns CDR1 PRHDT and CDR2 FYEKMQ (reference sequence). V lost 3 bases, J lost 5 bases, and 13 bases lay in between. Filled out from reference TRBV13 and TRBJ1-2, the complete variable domain reads AAGVIQSPRHLIKEKRETATLKCYPIPRHDTVYWYQQGPGQDPQFLISFYEKMQSDKGSIPDRFSAQQFSDYHSELNMSSLELGDSALYFCASSFGPLTYGYTFGSGTRLTVV.

The V call is TRBV2, the J call TRBJ1-3, with D unclear. The V gene's germline CDR1 is SNHLY and CDR2 FYNNEI. Trimming removed 6 bases at V and 0 bases at J, with 9 bases between. This CDR3 contains 14 residues. CDR3 loop: CASRDGSSGNTIYF. CDR3 sequence (DNA): TGTGCCAGCAGGGACGGATCCTCTGGAAACACCATATATTTT.

Worth noting for this clone: Other DNA variants within this sample encode the same CDR3. The CDR3 sequence is CASSFGGSPHGYTF. The CDR3 bases are TGTGCCAGCAGCTTCGGGGGGTCCCCCCATGGCTACACCTTC. The chain is built from TRBV7-2 and TRBJ1-2; D might be TRBD1 (5 bases). Trimming took 3 bases from V and 6 from J, leaving 14 bases between them. The CDR3 has 14 amino acids. Germline values: CDR1 SGHTA, CDR2 FQGNSA.

The rearrangement uses TRBV11-3 and TRBJ2-5, with a possible D match to TRBD1 (5 bases). V gave up 2 bases and J gave up 4 bases, with 14 bases separating them. Germline CDR1 is SGHNT and CDR2 is YENEEA. This CDR3 is built from 15 residues. CDR3 bases: TGTGCCAGCAGCTTAAGGACACCGCCCCGAGAGACCCAGTACTTC. It specifies CASSLRTPPRETQYF.

The chain joins TRBV4-2 to TRBJ2-7, with D possibly being TRBD2 (6 bases). The germline V and J ends were trimmed by 0 bases and 0 bases, with 18 bases remaining between them. CDR3 length: 18 residues. Germline CDR1 LGHNA, CDR2 YNFKEQ. The CDR3 reads CASSQESPLAARSYEQYF. The CDR3 coding sequence is TGTGCCAGCAGCCAAGAATCCCCTTTAGCGGCCCGCTCCTACGAGCAGTACTTC.

This chain links TRBV4-3 with TRBJ1-2, with no clear D. With 0 bases removed from V and 9 bases from J, the gap between germline ends came to 5 bases. Germline CDR1 and CDR2: LGHNA and YSLEER. CDR3 size: 11 residues. The CDR3 sequence is CASSQDRRYTF. As DNA, the CDR3 is TGCGCCAGCAGCCAAGATCGCCGCTACACCTTC.

V and J are TRBV7-5 and TRBJ2-2; whether TRBD2, the table's D call, matches the DNA was not checked. TRBV7-5 is designated a pseudogene. This CDR3 is 13 amino acids long. The CDR3 reads CVRRGEGAGELFF. The CDR3 bases are TGTGTCAGAAGAGGGGAGGGGGCCGGGGAGCTGTTTTTT.

The chain recombines TRBV6-6 with TRBJ1-5, with unresolved D. The CDR3 covers 15 residues. V lost 7 bases, J lost 4 bases, and 17 bases lay in between. CDR1 is MNHNY, CDR2 SVGAGI, per germline (reference sequence). As DNA, the CDR3 is TGTGCCAGCAATCCCGGCCCCTCCTTTAATCAGCCCCAGCATTTT. Translation gives CASNPGPSFNQPQHF.

V and J are TRBV11-2 and TRBJ1-1; D may be TRBD1 (6 bases). V was clipped by 0 bases and J by 4 bases, with 18 bases between them. The CDR3 sequence is 17 residues long. Looked up from germline, CDR1 is SGHAT and CDR2 is FQNNGV. CDR3 sequence: CASSLDSVGGKSTEAFF. In nucleotides, the CDR3 is TGTGCCAGCAGCTTAGATTCTGTAGGGGGAAAAAGCACTGAAGCTTTCTTT.

This chain uses TRBV5-1 with TRBJ2-1; no definite D call. CDR1 is SGHRS, CDR2 YFSETQ, per germline. V was shortened by 1 base and J by 5 bases, with 10 bases between the two germline ends. The CDR3 loop spans 14 amino acids. The CDR3 sequence: CASSLRRSNNEQFF. The CDR3 DNA sequence: TGCGCCAGCAGCTTGCGGAGATCTAACAATGAGCAGTTCTTC.

The gene calls are TRBV6-6 and TRBJ2-7; perhaps TRBD2 as D (5 bases). V lost 4 bases, J lost 2 bases, and 12 bases lay in between. CDR3 size: 14 residues. The V gene's germline CDR1 is MNHNY and CDR2 SVGAGI (reference sequence). CDR3 DNA sequence: TGTGCCAGCAGTTGGGAGAACAGACCCTACGAGCAGTACTTC. Translating gives CASSWENRPYEQYF.

For the CDR3, the DNA is TGCGCCAGCAGCTACCGGGTCTCGGGGGGAGCGGAGCAGTTCTTC. This sequence encodes CASSYRVSGGAEQFF. The chain uses TRBV5-1 and TRBJ2-1; 7 bases align to TRBD2. CDR3 length: 15 amino acids. Trimming cost V 3 bases and J 10 bases; bases outside gene matches: 13. Germline-derived CDR1 and CDR2 are SGHRS and YFSETQ.

This chain uses TRBV7-8 with TRBJ2-2, with D possibly being TRBD2 (5 bases). This CDR3 contains 16 residues. The germline V and J ends were trimmed by 5 bases and 3 bases, with 16 bases remaining between them. Germline values: CDR1 SGHVS, CDR2 FQNEAQ. CDR3 sequence reads: CASSGPRRRDTGELFF. The CDR3 nucleotides read TGTGCCAGCAGCGGCCCCCGGAGGCGAGACACCGGGGAGCTGTTTTTT.

V and J are TRBV2 and TRBJ1-1; D is undetermined. Germline V gene sequence: CDR1 SNHLY, CDR2 FYNNEI. The CDR3 has 13 residues. The ends were cut back, 9 bases at V and 3 bases at J, with 14 bases in the middle. CDR3 in DNA: TGTGCCAGAACCAGAGACGTTGACACTGAAGCTTTCTTT. This gives the protein CARTRDVDTEAFF.

The chain couples TRBV27 to TRBJ2-7; D tentatively fits TRBD1 or TRBD2 (5 bases each). Trimming cost V 7 bases and J 4 bases, with 17 bases left between them. The CDR3 has 14 residues. Germline-derived CDR1 and CDR2 are MNHEY and SMNVEV (reference sequence). The CDR3 bases are TGTGCCAGCAAAAGACGGGGCCTAACTTACGAGCAGTACTTC. It specifies CASKRRGLTYEQYF.

The J gene is TRBJ2-7, the V gene TRBV29-1, with D uncertain. Trimming left V 2 bases short and J 4 bases short, with 18 bases between. The CDR3 runs to 15 residues. Germline values: CDR1 SQVTM, CDR2 ANQGSEA. CDR3: CSVERAHSGVYEQYF. CDR3 DNA sequence: TGCAGCGTTGAACGTGCGCACAGTGGCGTATACGAGCAGTACTTC.

V usage is TRBV14 and J usage is TRBJ2-3; unclear D gene. The ends were cut back, 0 bases at V and 5 bases at J, with 6 bases in the middle. The CDR3 extends over 13 amino acids. Germline V gene data show CDR1 as SGHDN and CDR2 as FVKESK. The CDR3 reads CASSQDRLDTQYF. DNA of the CDR3: TGTGCCAGCAGCCAAGATCGATTAGATACGCAGTATTTT. Full variable domain (rest looked up from reference TRBV14 and TRBJ2-3): EAGVTQFPSHSVIEKGQTVTLRCDPISGHDNLYWYRRVMGKEIKFLLHFVKESKQDESGMPNNRFLAERTGGTYSTLKVQPAELEDSGVYFCASSQDRLDTQYFGPGTRLTVL.

This rearrangement joins TRBV5-1 to TRBJ2-5; D remains unclear. Germline CDR1 reads SGHRS; CDR2 reads YFSETQ. Trimming cost V 3 bases and J 5 bases, with 5 bases left between them. This CDR3 has 11 residues. CDR3 region: CASSSAETQYF. The DNA of the CDR3 is TGCGCCAGCAGCTCGGCGGAGACCCAGTACTTC.

CDR3 nucleotide sequence: TGTGCCAGCAGCCCGGACAGGGACCAAGAGACCCAGTACTTC. Amino acids: CASSPDRDQETQYF. V is TRBV4-2 and J is TRBJ2-5; 8 bases align to TRBD1. The J segment lost 0 bases and the V segment lost 4 bases, leaving 1 base of the junction unmatched. Germline V gene sequence: CDR1 LGHNA, CDR2 YNFKEQ. The CDR3 extends over 14 amino acids.

The CDR3 region is CASSPQGRGTEAFF. The CDR3 coding sequence is TGTGCCAGCAGCCCTCAGGGGAGAGGCACTGAAGCTTTCTTT. The rearrangement joins TRBV11-2 to TRBJ1-1, with D possibly TRBD1 on 6 matching bases. The CDR3 extends over 14 amino acids. The germline CDR1 and CDR2 sequences are SGHAT and FQNNGV. The V gene lost 5 bases and the J gene lost 4 bases, with 14 bases spanning the gap.

The rearrangement uses TRBV13 and TRBJ1-2; 10 bases align to TRBD1. V gave up 3 bases and J gave up 5 bases; unmatched junction bases: 9. Germline CDR1 reads PRHDT; CDR2 reads FYEKMQ (reference sequence). This CDR3 is 16 amino acids long. The CDR3 is CASSLDRQGARYGYTF. CDR3 nucleotide sequence: TGTGCCAGCAGCTTGGACCGACAGGGGGCTCGGTATGGCTACACCTTC.

This clone showed up just a few times. The gene calls are TRBV4-2 and TRBJ2-2; no reliable D call. Germline V gene data show CDR1 as LGHNA and CDR2 as YNFKEQ. The CDR3 is 13 residues long. Trimming shortened V by 5 bases and J by 5 bases, and 9 bases separated the two germline ends. In nucleotides, the CDR3 is TGTGCCAGCAGCACAGCAGGAACCGGGGAGCTGTTTTTT. Encoded protein: CASSTAGTGELFF.

This sequence joins TRBV6-5 and TRBJ2-3; tentatively, D is TRBD2 (7 bases). Germline V gene sequence: CDR1 MNHEY, CDR2 SVGAGI. This CDR3 is 15 amino acids long. Trimming removed 5 bases from V and 3 bases from J, with 15 bases in between. The CDR3 DNA sequence: TGTGCCAGCAGTAGTGGGGGGGGCAGGACAGATACGCAGTATTTT. Amino acids: CASSSGGGRTDTQYF.

The chain recombines TRBV11-2 with TRBJ2-7, with 8 bases aligning to TRBD2. The V gene end was trimmed by 4 bases and the J gene end by 0 bases; junction bases not matched to a gene: 2. The V gene's germline CDR1 is SGHAT and CDR2 FQNNGV. The CDR3 sequence is 14 residues long. The CDR3 DNA follows: TGTGCCAGCAGCTCCGGGACTAGCTCCTACGAGCAGTACTTC. Residues: CASSSGTSSYEQYF.

The J gene is TRBJ2-5, the V gene TRBV25-1, with TRBD2 matching over 10 bases. The germline V gene encodes CDR1 MGHDK and CDR2 SYGVNS. The trim removed 3 bases at V and 4 bases at J, leaving 5 bases unmatched. This CDR3 comprises 15 residues. The CDR3 nucleotides are TGTGCCAGCAGTGAGGCTCTAGCGGGAGTAGAGACCCAGTACTTC. Translation gives CASSEALAGVETQYF.

This sequence joins TRBV18 and TRBJ2-3; 7 bases align to TRBD2. From germline, CDR1 is KGHSH and CDR2 LQKENI. V trimming: 0 bases; J trimming: 6 bases; junction bases outside the gene matches: 9. The CDR3 covers 16 residues. The CDR3 sequence: CASSPPAGVKLDTQYF. Written as DNA, the CDR3 is TGTGCCAGCTCACCACCGGCGGGAGTAAAGTTGGATACGCAGTATTTT.